The TCR beta chain described here comes from a study of blood T cell repertoires in COVID-19. Here immunoSEQ multiplex PCR was the method, and the copy in TCRdb shows in-frame clones only, minus some. The sample includes 140,000 to 150,000 clones, 75% to 90% of them seen just once. The V gene's germline CDR1 is LGHDT and CDR2 YNNKEL (reference sequence). CDR3 size: 14 residues. V lost 1 base and J lost 5, with 6 bases in between. The specimen sequenced was peripheral blood. J is TRBJ1-6 and V is TRBV3-1 (or the pseudogene TRBV3-2); D is possibly TRBD1 (5 bases). The TCR comes from a man younger than 30 with COVID-19, enrolled during active disease. Here the CDR3 DNA reads TGTGCCAGCAGCCAAGTAGGGGATAATTCACCCCTCCACTTT. Its protein is CASSQVGDNSPLHF.